These 16 T cell receptor beta chains share one sample of origin, sequenced in a study of cytomegalovirus exposure and HLA in healthy donors. TCRdb's copy holds only in-frame clones and misses some; the assay was immunoSEQ multiplex PCR. The sample carries approximately 260,000 clones, 80% to 90% recorded once. Sequences were obtained from PBMCs. Source of these receptors: a woman aged 18-35 years in good health and CMV-seronegative.

This chain links TRBV6-5 with TRBJ1-2; D is perhaps TRBD1 (6 bases). The germline gives CDR1 MNHEY, CDR2 SVGAGI. There are 14 residues in the CDR3. The V gene lost 6 bases and the J gene lost 0 bases, with 11 bases spanning the gap. CDR3 amino acids: CASSLDSPNYGYTF. CDR3 bases: TGTGCCAGCAGCCTGGACAGTCCTAACTATGGCTACACCTTC.

The V and J genes are TRBV11-3 and TRBJ2-7; TRBD2 agrees at 7 bases. This CDR3 region has 13 residues. Germline CDR1 is SGHNT and CDR2 is YENEEA. Trimming cost V 5 bases and J 3 bases; bases outside gene matches: 4. In DNA, the CDR3 is TGTGCCAGCAGCGATCGGGAGGACTACGAGCAGTACTTC. It specifies CASSDREDYEQYF.

The J gene is TRBJ1-3, the V gene TRBV4-3, with D uncertain. Trimming took off 1 base at V and 4 bases at J, with 8 bases between the two ends. Germline values: CDR1 LGHNA, CDR2 YSLEER. This CDR3 is 14 amino acids long. This CDR3 reads CASSQAGAGNTIYF. The CDR3 DNA reads TGCGCCAGCAGCCAAGCGGGTGCCGGAAACACCATATATTTT.

The chain couples TRBV2 to TRBJ1-1, with 9 bases identical to TRBD1. V lost 9 bases, J lost 2 bases, and 10 bases stayed unmatched. Germline V gene data show CDR1 as SNHLY and CDR2 as FYNNEI. CDR3 length: 15 amino acids. The DNA for the CDR3 is TGTGCCAGAACCACGGGACAGGGATTCAACACTGAAGCTTTCTTT. It encodes CARTTGQGFNTEAFF.

The chain couples TRBV4-2 to TRBJ2-7; D possibly corresponds to TRBD2 (6 bases). V was cut by 0 bases and J by 3 bases, with 12 bases left in between. The CDR3 runs 15 residues. Germline CDR1 LGHNA, CDR2 YNFKEQ. The CDR3 nucleotides are TGTGCCAGCAGCCAAGAAGCGGGCAACGGCTACGAGCAGTACTTC. It encodes CASSQEAGNGYEQYF.

The gene calls are TRBV30 and TRBJ2-7; tentatively, D is TRBD2 (6 bases). The CDR3 has 12 amino acids. Germline values: CDR1 GTSNPN, CDR2 SVGIG (reference sequence). V was cut by 4 bases and J by 3 bases, with 10 bases left in between. The CDR3 DNA is TGTGCCTGGAATTCGCGGGGCTACGAGCAGTACTTC. As protein: CAWNSRGYEQYF.

V usage is TRBV11-3 and J usage is TRBJ2-2; D gene ambiguous. Germline CDR1 and CDR2: SGHNT and YENEEA. This CDR3 is built from 12 residues. The V and J ends lost 5 bases and 4 bases respectively, with 5 bases between them. CDR3 DNA sequence: TGTGCCAGCAGCCCTACCACCGGGGAGCTGTTTTTT. This encodes CASSPTTGELFF.

The V gene is TRBV7-8, the J gene TRBJ2-1; 10 bases fit TRBD2. Germline-derived CDR1 and CDR2 are SGHVS and FQNEAQ. J lost 3 bases, V lost 11 bases, and 7 bases had no gene match. There are 14 residues in the CDR3. The CDR3 spells CAPSGRGDYNEQFF. CDR3 DNA sequence: TGTGCCCCTAGCGGGAGAGGAGACTACAATGAGCAGTTCTTC.

The sample holds a few counts of this clone. The chain joins TRBV5-1 to TRBJ1-1; D may be TRBD1 (6 bases). CDR3 size: 15 residues. Germline lookup yields CDR1 SGHRS and CDR2 YFSETQ. V was cut by 7 bases and J by 6 bases, with 22 bases left in between. The CDR3: CASSRGDTLGPEAFF. The DNA of the CDR3 is TGCGCCAGCTCTCGGGGGGACACTTTAGGTCCTGAAGCTTTCTTT.

The CDR3 region is CASLRTGGGYTF. CDR3 bases: TGTGCCAGCCTCCGGACAGGGGGCGGCTACACCTTC. V and J are TRBV6-5 and TRBJ1-2, with 11 positions matching TRBD1. Germline CDR1 reads MNHEY; CDR2 reads SVGAGI. The CDR3 spans 12 residues. J was trimmed by 8 bases and V by 8 bases; bases with no gene match: 4.

This chain joins TRBV30 and TRBJ2-3; TRBD2 matches at 9 bases. The CDR3 runs to 15 residues. V dropped 1 base and J dropped 5; count of bases not matched to a gene: 7. Germline V gene sequence: CDR1 GTSNPN, CDR2 SVGIG (reference sequence). CDR3 nucleotides: TGTGCCTGGAGTGGGGGGCTAGCGGGGAGAGATACGCAGTATTTT. Translation gives CAWSGGLAGRDTQYF.

The J gene is TRBJ1-5, the V gene TRBV4-1, with 7 bases fitting TRBD1. The CDR3 covers 14 residues. Looked up from germline, CDR1 is MGHRA and CDR2 is YSYEKL. Unmatched junction bases numbered 8, after V lost 5 bases and J lost 7 bases. DNA of the CDR3: TGCGCCAGCAGCGGACCGACAGGGAACCAGCCCCAGCATTTT. This sequence encodes CASSGPTGNQPQHF.

This rearrangement joins TRBV9 to TRBJ2-5; the match to TRBD2 covers 8 bases. Germline V lookup: CDR1 SGDLS, CDR2 YYNGEE. The CDR3 is 15 residues long. The ends lost 0 bases at V and 5 bases at J; junction bases unmatched: 6. The CDR3 coding sequence is TGTGCCAGCAGCGTAGGCGGGGGGCGTCTGGAGACCCAGTACTTC. It translates to CASSVGGGRLETQYF. The entire variable domain, with the rest obtained from reference TRBV9 and TRBJ2-5, is as follows: DSGVTQTPKHLITATGQRVTLRCSPRSGDLSVYWYQQSLDQGLQFLIQYYNGEERAKGNILERFSAQQFPDLHSELNLSSLELGDSALYFCASSVGGGRLETQYFGPGTRLLVL.

The CDR3 loop is CASSEHGDNQNIQYF. The CDR3 coding sequence is TGTGCCAGCAGTGAACACGGGGACAACCAAAACATTCAGTACTTC. The rearrangement joins TRBV6-1 to TRBJ2-4; TRBD1 might be the D (6 bases). Germline CDR1 and CDR2: MNHNS and SASEGT. This CDR3 is 15 amino acids long. Deletions cut 2 bases from V and 5 bases from J, with 13 bases between.

The CDR3 protein is CASSELAHTNSYEQYF. For the CDR3, the DNA is TGTGCCAGCAGTGAACTAGCGCATACGAATTCCTACGAGCAGTACTTC. V usage is TRBV2 and J usage is TRBJ2-7; the D gene is possibly TRBD2 (6 bases). Germline-derived CDR1 and CDR2 are SNHLY and FYNNEI. This CDR3 is 16 amino acids long. V was clipped by 2 bases and J by 1 base, with 15 bases between them.

The chain combines TRBV10-3 with TRBJ2-7, with 8 nucleotides matching TRBD1. CDR3 length: 14 amino acids. CDR1 is ENHRY and CDR2 is SYGVKD in the germline V gene. With V trimmed by 6 bases and J by 3 bases, 7 bases remained unmatched. The CDR3 DNA sequence: TGTGCCATCAGGGGACAGGCTGACCTCTACGAGCAGTACTTC. Its protein product is CAIRGQADLYEQYF.